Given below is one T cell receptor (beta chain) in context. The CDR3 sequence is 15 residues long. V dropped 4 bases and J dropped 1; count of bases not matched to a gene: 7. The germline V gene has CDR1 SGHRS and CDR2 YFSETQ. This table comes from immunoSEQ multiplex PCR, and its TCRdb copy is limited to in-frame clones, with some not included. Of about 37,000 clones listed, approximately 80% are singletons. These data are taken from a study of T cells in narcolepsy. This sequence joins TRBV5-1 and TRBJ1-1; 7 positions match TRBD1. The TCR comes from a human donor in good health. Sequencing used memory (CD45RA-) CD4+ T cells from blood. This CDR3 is CASSPNRGSNTEAFF. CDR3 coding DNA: TGCGCCAGCAGCCCTAACAGGGGTTCGAACACTGAAGCTTTCTTT.